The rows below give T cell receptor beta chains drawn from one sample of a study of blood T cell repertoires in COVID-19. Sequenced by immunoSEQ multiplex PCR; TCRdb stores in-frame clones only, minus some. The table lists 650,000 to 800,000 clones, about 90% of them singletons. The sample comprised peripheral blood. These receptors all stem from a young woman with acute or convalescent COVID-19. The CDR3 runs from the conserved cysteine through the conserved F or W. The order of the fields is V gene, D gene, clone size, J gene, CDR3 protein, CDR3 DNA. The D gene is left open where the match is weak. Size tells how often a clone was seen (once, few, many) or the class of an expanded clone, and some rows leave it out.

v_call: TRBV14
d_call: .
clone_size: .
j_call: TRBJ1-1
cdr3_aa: CASSQALGPGSGAKNTEAFF
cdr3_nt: TGTGCCAGCAGCCAAGCCTTGGGGCCTGGGTCAGGGGCCAAGAACACTGAAGCTTTCTTT

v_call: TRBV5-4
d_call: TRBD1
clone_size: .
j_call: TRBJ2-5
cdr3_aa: CASSTGQGQETQYF
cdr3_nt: TGTGCCAGCAGCACCGGACAGGGCCAAGAGACCCAGTACTTC

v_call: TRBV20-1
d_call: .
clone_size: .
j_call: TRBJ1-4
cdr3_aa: CSAARQEKLFF
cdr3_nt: TGCAGTGCTGCCAGACAGGAAAAACTGTTTTTT

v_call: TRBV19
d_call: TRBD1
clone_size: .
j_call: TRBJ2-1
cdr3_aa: CASKLTGGQYNEQFF
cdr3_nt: TGTGCCAGTAAGCTGACAGGGGGACAATACAATGAGCAGTTCTTC

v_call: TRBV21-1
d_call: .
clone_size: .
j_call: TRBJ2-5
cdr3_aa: CASSKERERQETQYF
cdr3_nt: TGTGCCAGCAGCAAAGAAAGAGAGCGCCAAGAGACCCAGTACTTC

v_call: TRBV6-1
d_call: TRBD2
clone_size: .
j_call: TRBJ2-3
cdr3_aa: CASSEPASGGANTQYF
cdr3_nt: TGTGCCAGCAGTGAACCGGCTAGCGGGGGGGCAAATACGCAGTATTTT

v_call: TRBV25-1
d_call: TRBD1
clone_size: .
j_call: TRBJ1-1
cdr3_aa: CASRGTGGHGRAFF
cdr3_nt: TGTGCCAGCAGAGGGACAGGGGGTCATGGAAGGGCTTTCTTT

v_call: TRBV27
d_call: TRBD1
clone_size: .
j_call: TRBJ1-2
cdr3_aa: CASRILQGDRDGYTF
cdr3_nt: TGTGCCAGCAGGATACTCCAAGGTGACAGGGATGGCTACACCTTC

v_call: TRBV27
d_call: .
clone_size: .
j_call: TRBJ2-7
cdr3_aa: CASSRGHNEQYF
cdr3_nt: TGTGCCAGCAGCAGGGGTCACAACGAGCAGTACTTC

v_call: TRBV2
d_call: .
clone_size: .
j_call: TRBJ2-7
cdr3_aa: CASSPGHEQYF
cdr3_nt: TGTGCCAGCAGTCCAGGGCACGAGCAGTACTTC

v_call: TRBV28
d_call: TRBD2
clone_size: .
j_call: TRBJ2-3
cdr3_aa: CASSPRTSGGTDTQYF
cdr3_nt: TGTGCCAGCAGTCCTAGGACTAGCGGGGGCACAGATACGCAGTATTTT

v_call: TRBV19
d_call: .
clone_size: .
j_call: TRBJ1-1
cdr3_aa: CAVKQGNTEAFF
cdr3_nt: TGTGCCGTTAAGCAGGGGAACACTGAAGCTTTCTTT

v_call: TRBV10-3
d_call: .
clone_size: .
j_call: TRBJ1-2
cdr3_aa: CAISERDTSNYGYTF
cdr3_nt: TGTGCCATCAGTGAGAGGGACACCTCTAACTATGGCTACACCTTC

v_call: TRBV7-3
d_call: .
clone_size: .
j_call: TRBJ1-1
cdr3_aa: CASSLRPEGEAFF
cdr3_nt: TGTGCCAGCAGCTTAAGGCCGGAGGGGGAAGCTTTCTTT

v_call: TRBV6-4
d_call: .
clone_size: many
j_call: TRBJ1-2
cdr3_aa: CASSERDGGGYTF
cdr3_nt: TGTGCCAGCAGTGAAAGGGATGGGGGCGGCTACACCTTC

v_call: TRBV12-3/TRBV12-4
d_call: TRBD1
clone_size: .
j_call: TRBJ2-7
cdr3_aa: CASSRTTGDEQYF
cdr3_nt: TGTGCCAGCAGTAGAACTACAGGGGACGAGCAGTACTTC

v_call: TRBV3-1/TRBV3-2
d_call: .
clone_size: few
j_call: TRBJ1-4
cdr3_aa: CASSLPGMGNEKLFF
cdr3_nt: TGTGCCAGCAGCCTACCGGGGATGGGTAATGAAAAACTGTTTTTT

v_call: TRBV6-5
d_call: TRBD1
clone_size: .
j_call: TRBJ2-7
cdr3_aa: CASSYRQGRYEQYF
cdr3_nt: TGTGCCAGCAGTTACAGACAGGGACGCTACGAGCAGTACTTC

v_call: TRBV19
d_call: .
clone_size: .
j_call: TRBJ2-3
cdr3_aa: CASSIGGVDTQYF
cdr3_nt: TGTGCCAGTAGTATAGGGGGAGTAGATACGCAGTATTTT

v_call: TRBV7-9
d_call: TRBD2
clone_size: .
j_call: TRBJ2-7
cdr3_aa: CASSSWTSGGYSYEQYF
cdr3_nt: TGTGCCAGCAGCTCATGGACTAGCGGGGGCTACTCCTACGAGCAGTACTTC

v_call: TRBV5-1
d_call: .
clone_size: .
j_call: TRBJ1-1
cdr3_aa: CASTPTWGRFTEAFF
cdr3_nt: TGCGCCAGCACCCCCACTTGGGGGCGATTCACTGAAGCTTTCTTT

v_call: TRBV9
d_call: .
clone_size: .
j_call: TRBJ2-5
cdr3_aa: CASSPQGTWETQYF
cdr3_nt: TGTGCCAGCAGCCCCCAGGGGACCTGGGAGACCCAGTACTTC

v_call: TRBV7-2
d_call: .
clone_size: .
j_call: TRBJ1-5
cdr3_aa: CASSLAAGGTNQPQHF
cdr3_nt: TGTGCCAGCAGCTTAGCGGCAGGTGGAACCAATCAGCCCCAGCATTTT

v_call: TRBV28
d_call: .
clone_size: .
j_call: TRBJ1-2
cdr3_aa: CASSLLQSYGYTF
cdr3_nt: TGTGCCAGCAGTTTACTACAGAGCTATGGCTACACCTTC

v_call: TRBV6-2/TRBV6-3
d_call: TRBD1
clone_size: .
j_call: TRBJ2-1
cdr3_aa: CASSYFRGIYNEQFF
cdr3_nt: TGTGCCAGCAGTTATTTCAGGGGGATTTACAATGAGCAGTTCTTC

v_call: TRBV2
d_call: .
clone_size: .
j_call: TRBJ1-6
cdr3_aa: CASSSSYNSPLHF
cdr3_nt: TGTGCCAGTTCGAGCTCCTATAATTCACCCCTCCACTTT

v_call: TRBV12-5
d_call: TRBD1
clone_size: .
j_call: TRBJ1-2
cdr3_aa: CASGVPTGGGYGYTF
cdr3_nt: TGTGCTAGTGGTGTCCCGACAGGGGGGGGCTATGGCTACACCTTC

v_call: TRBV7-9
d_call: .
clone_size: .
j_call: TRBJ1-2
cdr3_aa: CASSLMAEGYTF
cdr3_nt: TGTGCCAGCAGCTTGATGGCGGAGGGCTACACCTTC

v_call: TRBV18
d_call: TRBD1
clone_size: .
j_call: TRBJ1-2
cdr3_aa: CASSPGQGASEGYTF
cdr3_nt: TGTGCCAGCTCACCAGGACAGGGGGCCAGCGAAGGCTACACCTTC